A single sample is the source of the 11 T cell receptor beta chains below, sequenced in a study of blood T cell repertoires in COVID-19. Method: immunoSEQ multiplex PCR; TCRdb's copy keeps in-frame clones and lacks some. The sample yields 210,000 or so clones, over 80% seen once. Input material: peripheral blood. Receptors were obtained from a man between 25 and 39 years old with COVID-19, enrolled during active disease.

The V gene is TRBV16, the J gene TRBJ1-4; 9 bases map to TRBD1. Germline V CDR1 and CDR2: KGHSY, FQNENV. Losses at the gene ends were 2 bases for V and 6 bases for J; bases not matched to a gene: 4. The CDR3 spans 15 residues. In DNA form, the CDR3 reads TGTGCCAGCAGCCAAGACAGGGGGATTTATGAAAAACTGTTTTTT. Amino acids: CASSQDRGIYEKLFF.

This sequence joins TRBV27 and TRBJ2-1; 7 bases are a match to TRBD1. Germline V gene lookup returns CDR1 MNHEY and CDR2 SMNVEV (reference sequence). CDR3 length equals 13 residues. The junction had 6 bases not matched to a gene; V was cut back by 3 bases and J by 10 bases. CDR3 region: CASSFNRGGEQFF. Written as DNA, the CDR3 is TGTGCCAGCAGTTTCAACAGGGGTGGGGAGCAGTTCTTC.

This chain joins TRBV25-1 and TRBJ1-5, with D uncertain. Germline V gives CDR1 MGHDK, CDR2 SYGVNS. This CDR3 contains 15 residues. V shed 1 base and J shed 5 bases, with 12 bases lying between them. Written as DNA, the CDR3 is TGTGCCAGCAGTGAATCGGGAGGGAACGATCAGCCCCAGCATTTT. It codes for CASSESGGNDQPQHF.

The chain links TRBV23-1 to TRBJ2-2, with D tentatively TRBD1 (6 bases). TRBV23-1 is noted as an ORF with a role that remains uncertain. V lost 4 bases, J lost 4 bases, and 13 bases lay in between. This CDR3 has 15 residues. The CDR3 sequence is CASSPRDTSTGELFF. Written as DNA, the CDR3 is TGCGCCAGCAGTCCCAGGGACACATCCACCGGGGAGCTGTTTTTT.

V is TRBV5-6 and J is TRBJ2-3, with D possibly being TRBD1 (6 bases). The V end lost 2 bases, the J end lost 2 bases, and 12 bases lay between the germline ends. Germline V gives CDR1 SGHDT, CDR2 YYEEEE. The CDR3 sequence is 15 residues long. The CDR3 spells CASSFRDTYTDTQYF. CDR3 DNA: TGTGCCAGCAGCTTTCGGGACACTTACACAGATACGCAGTATTTT.

The chain uses TRBV18 and TRBJ1-3; 9 bases match TRBD1. In germline, CDR1 is KGHSH, CDR2 LQKENI. The junction had 4 bases not matched to a gene; V was cut back by 4 bases and J by 0 bases. This CDR3 is built from 16 residues. Here the CDR3 reads CASSLPTGGSGNTIYF. DNA of the CDR3: TGTGCCAGCTCACTTCCGACAGGGGGCTCTGGAAACACCATATATTTT.

This chain joins TRBV2 and TRBJ2-5; D is unresolved. Germline loops: CDR1 SNHLY, CDR2 FYNNEI. This CDR3 spans 16 amino acids. V was cut by 2 bases and J by 2 bases, with 15 bases left in between. The CDR3 is CASSETFQVGQETQYF. The CDR3 DNA reads TGTGCCAGCAGTGAAACGTTCCAGGTTGGGCAAGAGACCCAGTACTTC.

The chain is built from TRBV5-1 and TRBJ2-7; D is unresolved. The CDR3 is made up of 17 amino acids. The germline gives CDR1 SGHRS, CDR2 YFSETQ. V was cut by 4 bases and J by 3 bases, with 23 bases left in between. The CDR3 nucleotides read TGCGCCAGCAGCACGGGTCTCCAAATCAACCCACACTACGAGCAGTACTTC. Protein sequence: CASSTGLQINPHYEQYF.

The CDR3 nucleotides read TGCGCCAGCAGCCGAGGACTAGCGGACACAGATACGCAGTATTTT. As protein: CASSRGLADTDTQYF. The chain carries TRBV4-3 and TRBJ2-3, with 10 bases matching TRBD2. CDR1 is LGHNA, CDR2 YSLEER, per germline. J gave up 2 bases and V 4 bases, and 3 bases lay outside the gene matches. The CDR3 contains 15 residues.

V usage is TRBV5-1 and J usage is TRBJ2-3; possible D gene TRBD1, 6 bases. The CDR3 runs to 15 residues. Germline V gene data show CDR1 as SGHRS and CDR2 as YFSETQ. V lost 4 bases and J lost 0, with 12 bases in between. In nucleotides, the CDR3 is TGCGCCAGCAGCCCCAGGACAGCTAGCACAGATACGCAGTATTTT. Its protein product is CASSPRTASTDTQYF.

The DNA for the CDR3 is TGTGCCAGCTCACCATTGAGCGGGGGGGGCTCCTACGAGCAGTACTTC. It specifies CASSPLSGGGSYEQYF. J is TRBJ2-7 and V is TRBV18; 10 bases fit TRBD2. Germline V gene sequence: CDR1 KGHSH, CDR2 LQKENI. The CDR3 length is 16 residues. The V and J ends lost 2 bases and 0 bases, in that order; junction bases with no gene match: 4.